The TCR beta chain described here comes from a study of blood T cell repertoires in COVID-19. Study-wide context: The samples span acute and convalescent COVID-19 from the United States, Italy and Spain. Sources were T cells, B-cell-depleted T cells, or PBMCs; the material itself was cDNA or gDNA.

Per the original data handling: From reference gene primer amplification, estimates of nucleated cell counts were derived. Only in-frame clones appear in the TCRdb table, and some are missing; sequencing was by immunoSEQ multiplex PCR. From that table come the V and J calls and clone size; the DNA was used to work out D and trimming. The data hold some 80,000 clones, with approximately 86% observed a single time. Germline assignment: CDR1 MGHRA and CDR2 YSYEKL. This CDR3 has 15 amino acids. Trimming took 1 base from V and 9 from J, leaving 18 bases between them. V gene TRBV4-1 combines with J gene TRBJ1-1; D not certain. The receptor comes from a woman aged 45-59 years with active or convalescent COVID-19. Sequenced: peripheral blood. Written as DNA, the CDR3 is TGCGCCAGCAGCCAAGCCCCCGGAGGACTCATGCAAGCTTTCTTT. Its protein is CASSQAPGGLMQAFF.